What follows are 2 T cell receptor beta chains derived from one specimen sequenced in a study of CD8+ T cells in alopecia areata. As the sequencing template, cDNA was produced by extracting RNA and reverse transcribing it. Measured with immunoSEQ multiplex PCR; TCRdb has only the in-frame clones, and not every one. This table holds 100,000 to 150,000 clones, 45% to 65% found once. The sequencing used CD4+ T cells sorted from blood, collected at week 0. These TCRs come from a human donor with alopecia areata.

This chain uses TRBV28 with TRBJ1-4, with TRBD1 matching 12 bases. Germline CDR1 MDHEN, CDR2 SYDVKM. Unmatched junction bases numbered 4, after V lost 3 bases and J lost 2 bases. The CDR3 is 17 amino acids. The CDR3 sequence is CASSLPGQGATNEKLFF. CDR3 DNA: TGTGCCAGCAGTTTGCCGGGACAGGGGGCGACTAATGAAAAACTGTTTTTT.

The chain uses TRBV27 and TRBJ1-2, with 9 bases lining up with TRBD1. V lost 6 bases to trimming and J lost 8 bases; unmatched junction nucleotides: 16. This CDR3 contains 16 residues. In germline, CDR1 is MNHEY, CDR2 SMNVEV (reference sequence). The CDR3 bases are TGTGCCAGCAGCCCGGGACAGGGAGGGACAAGCCGGGGCTACACCTTC. Amino acids: CASSPGQGGTSRGYTF.